Sequencing of this T cell receptor (beta chain) was carried out in a study of blood T cells in healthy people across ages (dated by TCRdb to 2015 to 2017). As for the study more broadly: In model experiments, template switching captured about one uniquely barcoded TCR beta cDNA molecule for every two T cells. Using deep sequencing normalized with unique cDNA molecular identifiers, the study measured how TCR beta repertoire diversity changes with age. The donors were divided into four age groups: young (average about 16 years), middle-aged (under 40), aged (about 60) and long-lived (around 80). To avoid experimental bias, donors of different ages were distributed randomly across sequencing lanes. For two donors (one aged 18 to 29 and one aged 80 or older), the study analyzed two additional independent replicas of 1 million unique cDNA reads from the same blood draw.

Overall results and qualifications from the work: Observed TCR beta diversity per million T cells fell roughly linearly with age, and a significant reduction was already apparent by age roughly 41. Estimates of total diversity from one million sequenced T cells were regarded as lower bounds and underestimates. There was a strong correlation between observed TCR beta diversity and the percentage of naive T cells measured by flow cytometry. Bulk unsorted PBMC profiling prevented conclusive comparison of naive and antigen-experienced compartments. Because donor CMV infection status was unknown, age-related changes in expanded clonotypes were potentially confounded. Compared with the aged group, more naive CD4+ T cells, fewer expanded clones and increased TCR diversity were shown by the long-lived group, suggesting age selection.

Library prep was done by 5' RACE. The reads were generated on an Illumina HiSeq 2500. A second PCR of roughly 7 to 11 cycles was performed with a sample-barcoded 5' primer and a J-beta primer mix. A template-switch 5' adaptor carrying 12 random nucleotides introduced a unique molecular identifier onto each TCR beta cDNA molecule. At least 3 million CDR3-containing paired-end reads were obtained from each sample. All of the RNA was converted into first-strand cDNA using the Mint cDNA synthesis kit, with a TRBC-specific oligonucleotide serving as the primer. All cDNA was treated with uracil-DNA glycosylase and then went through a first 18-cycle PCR with the universal primers M1SS and BC2_uni_R. The paper's data handling went like this. For normalization, 1 million high-quality reads were randomly selected from each sample, with every read carrying a distinct molecular identifier. Instead of being binned into consensus sequences, reads that shared molecular identifiers were thrown out. MiTCR, with a Q25 quality threshold and the strictest error-elimination algorithm, was used for CDR3 identification, clonotype clustering and error correction. A nonparametric unseen species model using Euler transformation provided a lower-bound estimate of total TCR beta diversity. TCRdb took the public reads, trimmed them with fastp at Q25, ran MiXCR for clone calling and kept in-frame beta chains. One record per CDR3 amino acid sequence lists the most common genes and DNA. TCRdb, not the authors, supplied the V and J calls. The sample profile shows hundreds of thousands of distinct CDR3 sequences; around 50% of them were found once. The leading ten clones occupy 18% of the sample.

This clonotype has a handful of counts. It lacks a known antigen. It has no much larger one-base neighbor in the sample; base qualities were not kept. Taken from cysteine to phenylalanine, the CDR3 has 14 residues. Here the CDR3 DNA is all that survives: 42 bases in frame from base 1. V drops 2 bases and J drops 4 bases, leaving 11 bases in between. CDR1 MDHEN and CDR2 SYDVKM were looked up in the germline V gene. Systemically healthy Caucasian individuals from Russia, 39 in total and aged 6 to 90 years, were included as donors. Each donor gave about 9.2 milliliters of peripheral blood, drawn into EDTA-treated Vacutainer tubes. Ficoll-Paque density-gradient centrifugation was used to isolate PBMCs, with at least 6.5 million obtained per sample. Total RNA, at least 5 micrograms per sample, was extracted from PBMCs with Trizol reagent. The percentages of naive CD45RAhigh/CD27high T cells were determined by flow cytometry on a PBMC aliquot from every donor.

Sequenced material: blood. The V and J genes are TRBV28 and TRBJ2-5; the D gene identity is not certain. The TCR originated in an older man in good health. The base sequence is TGTGCCAGCAGTTTAATCCGGGCGCTAGAGACCCAGTACTTC. Its protein reads: CASSLIRALETQYF.